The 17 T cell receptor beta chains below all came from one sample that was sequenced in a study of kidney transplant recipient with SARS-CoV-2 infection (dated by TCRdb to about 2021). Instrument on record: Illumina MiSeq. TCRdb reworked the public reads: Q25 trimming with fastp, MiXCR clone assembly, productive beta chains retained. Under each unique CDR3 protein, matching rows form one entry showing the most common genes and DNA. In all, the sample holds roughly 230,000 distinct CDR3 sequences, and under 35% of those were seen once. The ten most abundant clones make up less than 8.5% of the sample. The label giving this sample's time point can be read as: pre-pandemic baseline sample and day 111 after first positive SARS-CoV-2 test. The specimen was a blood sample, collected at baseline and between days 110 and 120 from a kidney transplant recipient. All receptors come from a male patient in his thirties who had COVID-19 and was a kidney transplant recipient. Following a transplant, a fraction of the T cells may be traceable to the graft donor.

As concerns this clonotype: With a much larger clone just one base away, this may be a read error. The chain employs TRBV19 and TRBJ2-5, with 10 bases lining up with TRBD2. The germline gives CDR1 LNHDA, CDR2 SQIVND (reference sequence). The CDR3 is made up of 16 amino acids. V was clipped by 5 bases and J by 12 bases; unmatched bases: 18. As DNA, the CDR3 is TGTGCCAGTAGTTCATATAGCGGGAGGACATCCTACGAGAAGTACTTC. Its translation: CASSSYSGRTSYEKYF.

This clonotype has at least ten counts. CDR3 amino acids: CASSRSNPISGLTGELFF. The CDR3 DNA is TGTGCCAGCAGCAGGAGTAATCCCATTTCAGGCTTGACCGGGGAGCTGTTTTTT. The chain couples TRBV3-1 to TRBJ2-2; no firm D call. CDR3 length: 18 residues. V was cut by 5 bases and J by 5 bases, with 24 bases left in between. Germline CDR1 and CDR2: LGHDT and YNNKEL (reference sequence).

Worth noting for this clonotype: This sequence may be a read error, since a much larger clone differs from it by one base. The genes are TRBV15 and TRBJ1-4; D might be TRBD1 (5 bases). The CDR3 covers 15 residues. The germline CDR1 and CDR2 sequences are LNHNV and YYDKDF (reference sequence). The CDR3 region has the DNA TGTGTCACCAGCAGAGATCGGGGGAGGGGTGAAAAACTGTTTTTT. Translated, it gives CVTSRDRGRGEKLFF.

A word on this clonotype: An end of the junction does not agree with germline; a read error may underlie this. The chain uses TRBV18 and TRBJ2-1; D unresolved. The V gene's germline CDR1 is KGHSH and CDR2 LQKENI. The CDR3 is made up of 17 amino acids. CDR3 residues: CANSPPDGHRTWDEQFF. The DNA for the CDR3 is TGTGCCAACTCACCACCGGACGGTCACCGGACCTGGGATGAGCAGTTCTTC.

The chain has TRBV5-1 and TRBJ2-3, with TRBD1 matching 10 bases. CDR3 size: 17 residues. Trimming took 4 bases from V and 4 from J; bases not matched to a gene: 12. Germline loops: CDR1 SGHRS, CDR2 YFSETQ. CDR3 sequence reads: CASSADRGDVAPDTQYF. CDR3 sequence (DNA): TGCGCCAGCAGCGCGGACAGGGGGGACGTAGCACCAGATACGCAGTATTTT.

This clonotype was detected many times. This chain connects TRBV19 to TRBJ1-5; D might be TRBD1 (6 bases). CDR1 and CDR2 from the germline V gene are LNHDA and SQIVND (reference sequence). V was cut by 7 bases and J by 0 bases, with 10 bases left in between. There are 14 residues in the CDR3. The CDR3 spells CASTQGSSNQPQHF. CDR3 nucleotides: TGTGCCAGTACCCAGGGGAGTAGCAATCAGCCCCAGCATTTT.

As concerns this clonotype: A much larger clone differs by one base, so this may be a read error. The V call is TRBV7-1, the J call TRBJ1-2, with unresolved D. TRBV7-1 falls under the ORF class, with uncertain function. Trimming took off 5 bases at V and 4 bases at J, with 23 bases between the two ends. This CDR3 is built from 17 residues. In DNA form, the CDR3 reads TGTGCCAGCAGCGAAAAGACTCACGAGGGAAAGACCTATGGCTACACCTTC. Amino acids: CASSEKTHEGKTYGYTF.

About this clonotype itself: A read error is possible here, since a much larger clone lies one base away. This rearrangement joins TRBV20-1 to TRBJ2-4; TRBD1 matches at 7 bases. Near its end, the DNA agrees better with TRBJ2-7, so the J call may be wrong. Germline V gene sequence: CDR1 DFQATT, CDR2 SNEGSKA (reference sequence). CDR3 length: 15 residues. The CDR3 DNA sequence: TGCAGTACTAGTAGATTCGGGGACAGAAACTACGAGCAGTACTTC. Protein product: CSTSRFGDRNYEQYF.

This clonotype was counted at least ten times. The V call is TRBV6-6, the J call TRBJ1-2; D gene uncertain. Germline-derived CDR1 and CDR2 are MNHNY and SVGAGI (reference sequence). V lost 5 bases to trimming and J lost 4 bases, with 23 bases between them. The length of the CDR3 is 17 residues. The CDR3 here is CASSGTLGGRKTYGYTF. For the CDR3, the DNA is TGTGCCAGCAGTGGAACGTTAGGTGGGAGAAAGACCTATGGCTACACCTTC.

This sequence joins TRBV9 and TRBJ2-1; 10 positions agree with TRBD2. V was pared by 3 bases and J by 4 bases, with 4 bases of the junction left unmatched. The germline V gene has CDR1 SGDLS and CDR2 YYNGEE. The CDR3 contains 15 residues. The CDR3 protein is CASSAQREGYNEQFF. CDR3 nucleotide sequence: TGTGCCAGCAGCGCCCAGCGGGAGGGTTACAATGAGCAGTTCTTC. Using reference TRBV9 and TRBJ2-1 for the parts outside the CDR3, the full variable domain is DSGVTQTPKHLITATGQRVTLRCSPRSGDLSVYWYQQSLDQGLQFLIQYYNGEERAKGNILERFSAQQFPDLHSELNLSSLELGDSALYFCASSAQREGYNEQFFGPGTRLTVL.

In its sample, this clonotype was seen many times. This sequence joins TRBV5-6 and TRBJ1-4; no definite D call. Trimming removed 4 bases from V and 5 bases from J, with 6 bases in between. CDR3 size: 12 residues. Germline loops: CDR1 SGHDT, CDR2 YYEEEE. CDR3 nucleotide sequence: TGTGCCAGCAGCGGACCGAATGAAAAACTGTTTTTT. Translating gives CASSGPNEKLFF. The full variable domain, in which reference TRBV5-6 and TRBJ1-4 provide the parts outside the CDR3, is DAGVTQSPTHLIKTRGQQVTLRCSPKSGHDTVSWYQQALGQGPQFIFQYYEEEERQRGNFPDRFSGHQFPNYSSELNVNALLLGDSALYLCASSGPNEKLFFGSGTQLSVL.

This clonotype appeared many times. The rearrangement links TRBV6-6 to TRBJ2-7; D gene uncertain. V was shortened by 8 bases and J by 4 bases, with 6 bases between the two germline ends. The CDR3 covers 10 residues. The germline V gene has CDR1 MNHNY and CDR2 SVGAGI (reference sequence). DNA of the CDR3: TGTGCCAGCGGCTCGTACGAGCAGTACTTC. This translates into CASGSYEQYF.

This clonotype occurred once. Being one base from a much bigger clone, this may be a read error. In DNA form, the CDR3 reads TGTGCCAGCAGACCCAACAGGGGCTATGGCTACACCTTC. Its translation: CASRPNRGYGYTF. The J gene is TRBJ1-2, the V gene TRBV7-9; TRBD1 agrees at 7 bases. CDR1 SEHNR and CDR2 FQNEAQ come from the germline V gene (reference sequence). Trimming removed 6 bases from V and 4 bases from J; junction bases left unmatched: 5. The CDR3 is made up of 13 amino acids.

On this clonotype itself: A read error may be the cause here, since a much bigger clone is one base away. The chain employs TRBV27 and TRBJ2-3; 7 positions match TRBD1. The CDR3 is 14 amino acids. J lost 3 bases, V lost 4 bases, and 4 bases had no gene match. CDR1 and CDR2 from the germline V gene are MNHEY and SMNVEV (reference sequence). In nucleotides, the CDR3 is TGTGCCAGCAGTTCGGGACAGTTAACAGATACGCAGTATTTT. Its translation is CASSSGQLTDTQYF.

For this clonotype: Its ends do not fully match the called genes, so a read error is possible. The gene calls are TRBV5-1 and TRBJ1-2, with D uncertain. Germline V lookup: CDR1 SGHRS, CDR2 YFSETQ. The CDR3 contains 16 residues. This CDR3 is CASFSRSVRRTYGHTF. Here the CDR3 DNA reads TGCGCCAGCTTTTCAAGATCGGTTCGAAGGACCTATGGCCACACCTTC.

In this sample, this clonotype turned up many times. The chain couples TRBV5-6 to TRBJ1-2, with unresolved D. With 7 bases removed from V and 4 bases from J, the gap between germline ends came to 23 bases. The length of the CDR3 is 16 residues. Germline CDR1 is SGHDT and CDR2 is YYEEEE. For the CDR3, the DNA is TGTGCCAGCCCAGACCCCAATAGTCGAAAGACCTATGGCTACACCTTC. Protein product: CASPDPNSRKTYGYTF.

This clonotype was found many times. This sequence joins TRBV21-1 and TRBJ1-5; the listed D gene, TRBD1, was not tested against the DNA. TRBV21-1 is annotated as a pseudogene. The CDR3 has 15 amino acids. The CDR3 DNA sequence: TGTGCCACCATAAATACAGGGGAGTCAAATCAGCCCCAGCATTTT. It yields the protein CATINTGESNQPQHF.